This T cell receptor beta chain is drawn from a study of T cells in Graves' hyperthyroidism and ophthalmopathy. Study-wide points: Most thyroid clonotypes with frequency above 0.001 were detected in blood.

TCR beta CDR3 regions were amplified from RNA. The HTBI primer set drove a first-round RT-PCR of the TCR CDR3. Each CDR3 protein gets one entry after TCRdb re-called the multiplex PCR reads with MiXCR. The table has about 640,000 distinct CDR3 sequences, about 20% seen once; the top ten hold 34%. Germline V lookup: CDR1 DFQATT, CDR2 SNEGSKA (reference sequence). The V end lost 3 bases, the J end lost 5 bases, and 16 bases lay between the germline ends. CDR3 length equals 14 residues. The study included ophthalmopathy patients with Clinical Activity Score at least 3, NOSPECS grade at least 4 and duration under 3 months. Patients showing uncontrolled infection, other autoimmune disease, pregnancy or lactation were ineligible. Isolation of PBMCs was performed on roughly 9 ml fresh peripheral blood. On this clonotype: Its antigen is not known.

V is TRBV20-1 and J is TRBJ1-1; a weak D match, TRBD1 (5 bases). The sequence was collected from a man aged 30 to 45 with Graves' ophthalmopathy. Sequencing was carried out using blood. CDR3 in amino acids: CSASLGGAKTEAFF. In DNA form, the CDR3 reads TGCAGTGCTAGCCTTGGGGGAGCGAAGACTGAAGCTTTCTTT.